This record looks at one T cell receptor beta chain sequence and its context. The junction does not match germline at one end; this may be a read error. The data originate from a study of shared clonotypes between healthy human individuals. Naive CD45RA+ and memory CD45RA-negative subsets were split from CD4+ cells. TCRdb keeps only in-frame clones here, not all; method: immunoSEQ multiplex PCR. The sample lists 2,500,000 or so clones; roughly 92% were seen once. Germline CDR1 reads SNHLY; CDR2 reads FYNNEI. CDR3 length: 14 residues. This chain links TRBV2 with TRBJ2-5; the match to TRBD2 covers 15 bases. The sample taken for sequencing was naive CD4+ T cells sorted from blood. Stated subset: CD45RA+ positively selected. The source is a man aged 18 to 29 in good health. The CDR3 nucleotides read TGTGCCAGCAGTGAAGGGACTAGCGGGAGGGTCAGTCACTTC. Translating it yields CASSEGTSGRVSHF.